The next 28 T cell receptor beta chains were all read from a single sample in a study of cytomegalovirus exposure and HLA in healthy donors. This PCR relied on a set of 60 Vbeta primers and 13 Jbeta primers. The method was immunoSEQ multiplex PCR; TCRdb's version includes in-frame clones alone and lacks a portion of them. The data show about 160,000 clones, more than 75% seen once. Sequencing was performed on PBMCs. The receptors derive from a girl between 10 and 17 years old in good health and CMV-seropositive.

The chain joins TRBV7-2 to TRBJ1-1; possibly TRBD1 for D (5 bases). The CDR3 runs 14 residues. Per germline, CDR1 SGHTA and CDR2 FQGNSA. Trimming pared 0 bases from V and 4 bases from J, leaving 9 bases between. The CDR3 coding sequence is TGTGCCAGCAGCTTAGCGGGGGGGGGCACTGAAGCTTTCTTT. It is translated as CASSLAGGGTEAFF.

In DNA form, the CDR3 reads TGCGCCAGCAGCCAAATGCGTAAGGGGCAGGGCACTGAAGCTTTCTTT. Protein sequence: CASSQMRKGQGTEAFF. The chain uses TRBV4-1 and TRBJ1-1, with D perhaps TRBD1 (5 bases). From germline, CDR1 is MGHRA and CDR2 YSYEKL. This CDR3 has 16 amino acids. Trimming took 2 bases from V and 4 from J, leaving 17 bases between them.

The rearrangement links TRBV5-1 to TRBJ2-5; 13 nucleotides match TRBD2. This CDR3 is 17 amino acids long. Germline-derived CDR1 and CDR2 are SGHRS and YFSETQ. V shed 0 bases and J 5 bases; nucleotides not matched to a gene: 7. CDR3 in DNA: TGCGCCAGCAGCTTGGAACTAGCGGGAGGGCCCGGGGAGACCCAGTACTTC. Protein product: CASSLELAGGPGETQYF.

The V and J genes are TRBV5-1 and TRBJ2-2; TRBD1 aligns across 10 bases. The germline CDR1 and CDR2 sequences are SGHRS and YFSETQ. The CDR3 has 14 residues. V lost 9 bases, J lost 5 bases, and 7 bases stayed unmatched. The CDR3 nucleotides read TGCGCCACGGGACAGGGGTTACGAACCGGGGAGCTGTTTTTT. It encodes CATGQGLRTGELFF. Filled out from reference TRBV5-1 and TRBJ2-2, the complete variable domain reads KAGVTQTPRYLIKTRGQQVTLSCSPISGHRSVSWYQQTPGQGLQFLFEYFSETQRNKGNFPGRFSGRQFSNSRSEMNVSTLELGDSALYLCATGQGLRTGELFFGEGSRLTVL.

The V gene is TRBV28, the J gene TRBJ2-2; D is perhaps TRBD2 (7 bases). The CDR3 loop spans 16 amino acids. Germline V lookup: CDR1 MDHEN, CDR2 SYDVKM. V dropped 5 bases and J dropped 4 bases, with 17 bases sitting between them. CDR3 loop: CASSRSLGGGTGELFF. CDR3 sequence (DNA): TGTGCCAGCAGTCGCTCCCTAGGGGGGGGCACCGGGGAGCTGTTTTTT.

The J gene is TRBJ2-2, the V gene TRBV2; TRBD1 aligns across 7 bases. Per germline, CDR1 SNHLY and CDR2 FYNNEI. This CDR3 has 16 residues. Germline trimming cut 3 bases from V and 6 bases from J; bases unmatched to any gene: 10. The CDR3: CASSDFGRRGSGELFF. The DNA for the CDR3 is TGTGCCAGCAGTGACTTTGGTCGCAGGGGGTCCGGGGAGCTGTTTTTT.

This chain connects TRBV19 to TRBJ2-5; D perhaps matches TRBD1 (5 bases). The CDR3 totals 14 residues. The germline V and J ends were trimmed by 6 bases and 2 bases, with 13 bases remaining between them. In germline, CDR1 is LNHDA, CDR2 SQIVND (reference sequence). CDR3 bases: TGTGCCAGTAGGAGACAGCACTTACAAGAGACCCAGTACTTC. It encodes CASRRQHLQETQYF.

The chain recombines TRBV5-6 with TRBJ2-1; 7 bases line up with TRBD1. The V gene end was trimmed by 3 bases and the J gene end by 0 bases; junction bases not matched to a gene: 15. Germline CDR1 is SGHDT and CDR2 is YYEEEE. The CDR3 covers 19 residues. The CDR3 nucleotides are TGTGCCAGCAGCTCCATGACAGGGAAACAGAGGGGCTCCTACAATGAGCAGTTCTTC. It encodes CASSSMTGKQRGSYNEQFF.

The chain uses TRBV2 and TRBJ2-1; the D is unclear. This CDR3 is built from 15 residues. Trimming pared 6 bases from V and 2 bases from J, leaving 14 bases between. CDR1 is SNHLY and CDR2 is FYNNEI in the germline V gene. The CDR3: CASSKPSRPYNEQFF. Here the CDR3 DNA reads TGTGCCAGCAGCAAGCCCTCTCGCCCCTACAATGAGCAGTTCTTC.

The chain couples TRBV19 to TRBJ1-2; no reliable D call. V lost 1 base, J lost 0 bases, and 6 bases lay in between. CDR3 size: 14 residues. CDR1 and CDR2 from the germline V gene are LNHDA and SQIVND (reference sequence). The CDR3 protein is CASSIVQTNYGYTF. In DNA, the CDR3 is TGTGCCAGTAGTATAGTGCAGACTAACTATGGCTACACCTTC. The full variable domain, completed using reference TRBV19 and TRBJ1-2, is DGGITQSPKYLFRKEGQNVTLSCEQNLNHDAMYWYRQDPGQGLRLIYYSQIVNDFQKGDIAEGYSVSREKKESFPLTVTSAQKNPTAFYLCASSIVQTNYGYTFGSGTRLTVV.

The rearrangement uses TRBV5-8 and TRBJ2-7; 7 bases align to TRBD1. The CDR3 contains 15 residues. The ends lost 4 bases at V and 2 bases at J; junction bases unmatched: 9. CDR1 is SGHTS and CDR2 is YDEGEE in the germline V gene. The DNA of the CDR3 is TGTGCCAGCAGCCGGCATACAGGGGACCCCTACGAGCAGTACTTC. It translates to CASSRHTGDPYEQYF.

The chain has TRBV27 and TRBJ2-1; 7 bases agree with TRBD1. The CDR3 extends over 16 amino acids. Per the germline V gene, CDR1 is MNHEY and CDR2 is SMNVEV (reference sequence). J was trimmed by 5 bases and V by 7 bases; bases with no gene match: 14. The CDR3 coding sequence is TGTGCCAGCACCCATTCCGCCGGGACAGCCAACAATGAGCAGTTCTTC. Protein: CASTHSAGTANNEQFF.

The CDR3 reads CASSSSTTGTMAEAFF. CDR3 bases: TGTGCCAGCAGCTCTTCGACGACAGGGACCATGGCTGAAGCTTTCTTT. The chain combines TRBV5-4 with TRBJ1-1, with 7 nucleotides matching TRBD1. Germline V lookup: CDR1 SGHNT, CDR2 YYREEE (reference sequence). The CDR3 is 16 residues long. V lost 3 bases to trimming and J lost 6 bases; unmatched junction nucleotides: 14. Combining the CDR3 with reference TRBV5-4 and TRBJ1-1 gives the whole variable domain ETGVTQSPTHLIKTRGQQVTLRCSSQSGHNTVSWYQQALGQGPQFIFQYYREEENGRGNFPPRFSGLQFPNYSSELNVNALELDDSALYLCASSSSTTGTMAEAFFGQGTRLTVV.

The chain has TRBV7-9 and TRBJ2-1; the match to TRBD2 covers 11 bases. After removal of 2 bases from V and 9 bases from J, the junction contained 9 bases not matched to a gene. Germline V gene sequence: CDR1 SEHNR, CDR2 FQNEAQ (reference sequence). This CDR3 comprises 16 residues. Here the CDR3 reads CASSLWASGRMSEQFF. The DNA for the CDR3 is TGTGCCAGCAGCTTATGGGCTAGCGGGAGGATGTCTGAGCAGTTCTTC.

CDR3: CASSQDPGQGADEQYF. CDR3 coding DNA: TGCGCCAGCAGCCAAGATCCGGGACAGGGGGCTGACGAGCAGTACTTC. The chain links TRBV4-1 to TRBJ2-7, with 12 nucleotides matching TRBD1. The junction had 5 bases not matched to a gene; V was cut back by 0 bases and J by 5 bases. The germline V gene has CDR1 MGHRA and CDR2 YSYEKL. This CDR3 comprises 16 residues.

V is TRBV2 and J is TRBJ2-2, with D perhaps matching TRBD1 (5 bases). CDR3 size: 17 residues. The germline V gene encodes CDR1 SNHLY and CDR2 FYNNEI. Trimming removed 8 bases from V and 6 bases from J, with 25 bases in between. The CDR3 DNA is TGTGCCAGCTGTAGTAAGGGGATAATCATAGGTCCCGGGGAGCTGTTTTTT. It encodes CASCSKGIIIGPGELFF.

The chain employs TRBV6-1 and TRBJ2-7, with 7 bases matching TRBD1. This CDR3 is 14 amino acids long. The trim removed 4 bases at V and 3 bases at J, leaving 6 bases unmatched. Per the germline V gene, CDR1 is MNHNS and CDR2 is SASEGT. The CDR3 protein is CASSASTGVYEQYF. The CDR3 DNA follows: TGTGCCAGCAGTGCCAGCACAGGGGTCTACGAGCAGTACTTC.

The sample holds a few counts of this clone. The rearrangement joins TRBV6-5 to TRBJ1-1; D remains ambiguous. Looked up from germline, CDR1 is MNHEY and CDR2 is SVGAGI. V was cut by 1 base and J by 1 base, with 7 bases left in between. This CDR3 is 14 amino acids long. The CDR3 protein is CASSYLERNTEAFF. The CDR3 DNA reads as TGTGCCAGCAGTTACTTGGAGAGGAACACTGAAGCTTTCTTT.

The chain carries TRBV11-2 and TRBJ1-1; TRBD1 agrees at 7 bases. Germline-derived CDR1 and CDR2 are SGHAT and FQNNGV. This CDR3 comprises 14 residues. V trimming: 5 bases; J trimming: 1 base; junction bases outside the gene matches: 4. CDR3 DNA: TGTGCCAGCAGCCTCCGGGACAGGAACACTGAAGCTTTCTTT. Amino acid sequence: CASSLRDRNTEAFF.

The J gene is TRBJ2-7, the V gene TRBV15, with TRBD2 identical over 13 bases. Trimming removed 5 bases from V and 0 bases from J; junction bases left unmatched: 10. Germline CDR1 LNHNV, CDR2 YYDKDF (reference sequence). The CDR3 has 18 residues. CDR3 coding DNA: TGTGCCACCAGCGCCGGACTAGCGGGGGCCCTTCGCTCCTACGAGCAGTACTTC. Protein product: CATSAGLAGALRSYEQYF.

The CDR3 DNA reads as TGCAGCGTTGAATATGGGGGGAAGGGCGACGAGCAGTACTTC. Its protein is CSVEYGGKGDEQYF. The chain links TRBV29-1 to TRBJ2-7; perhaps TRBD2 as D (6 bases). This CDR3 comprises 14 residues. Germline V CDR1 and CDR2: SQVTM, ANQGSEA. The V end was cut by 2 bases, the J end by 5 bases, with 16 bases between.

The rearrangement links TRBV7-3 to TRBJ1-1; D is undetermined. Germline CDR1 reads SGHTA; CDR2 reads FQGTGA. Trimming cost V 2 bases and J 0 bases, with 10 bases left between them. The CDR3 runs to 15 residues. The CDR3 loop is CASSLDITLNTEAFF. CDR3 bases: TGTGCCAGCAGCTTAGACATCACTTTGAACACTGAAGCTTTCTTT. The full variable domain, its missing parts supplied by reference TRBV7-3 and TRBJ1-1, is GAGVSQTPSNKVTEKGKYVELRCDPISGHTALYWYRQSLGQGPEFLIYFQGTGAADDSGLPNDRFFAVRPEGSVSTLKIQRTERGDSAVYLCASSLDITLNTEAFFGQGTRLTVV.

The chain is built from TRBV2 and TRBJ1-1; D might be TRBD1 (5 bases). The CDR3 is 11 amino acids. Germline CDR1 SNHLY, CDR2 FYNNEI. V was trimmed by 6 bases and J by 6 bases, leaving 8 bases between them. The CDR3 DNA sequence: TGTGCCAGCAGGGGGGGTCCTGAAGCTTTCTTT. Amino acid sequence: CASRGGPEAFF.

The chain combines TRBV15 with TRBJ2-7, with 7 bases aligning to TRBD2. V lost 1 base, J lost 1 base, and 4 bases stayed unmatched. CDR3 length: 15 amino acids. CDR1 and CDR2 from the germline V gene are LNHNV and YYDKDF (reference sequence). CDR3 in DNA: TGTGCCACCAGCAGAGGCGGGGGTCAATCCTACGAGCAGTACTTC. It translates to CATSRGGGQSYEQYF.

V and J are TRBV6-1 and TRBJ2-7; TRBD2 aligns across 7 bases. There are 14 residues in the CDR3. V lost 4 bases and J lost 0; bases outside the gene matches: 3. Looked up from germline, CDR1 is MNHNS and CDR2 is SASEGT. The CDR3 spells CASSGGGNSYEQYF. CDR3 coding DNA: TGTGCCAGCAGTGGGGGAGGGAACTCCTACGAGCAGTACTTC.

The chain combines TRBV13 with TRBJ2-4, with 8 bases lining up with TRBD2. CDR1 is PRHDT, CDR2 FYEKMQ, per germline (reference sequence). V lost 2 bases and J lost 8; bases outside the gene matches: 8. There are 15 residues in the CDR3. The CDR3 protein is CASSLTRTSRHIQYF. In nucleotides, the CDR3 is TGTGCCAGCAGCTTAACCCGGACTAGCAGACACATTCAGTACTTC.

Worth noting for this clone: The junction differs from germline at one of its ends, possibly a read error. The rearrangement links TRBV7-7 to TRBJ2-3; D possibly corresponds to TRBD2 (5 bases). The CDR3 has 14 amino acids. The germline V gene has CDR1 SSHAT and CDR2 FNYEAQ (reference sequence). CDR3 loop: CASSLGREPDTQYF. For the CDR3, the DNA is TGTGCTAGCAGCCTTGGAAGGGAGCCAGATACGCAGTATTTT.

As concerns this clone: The same CDR3 also results from other DNA sequences found in this sample. The chain carries TRBV4-1 and TRBJ2-5; 13 bases fit TRBD2. V trimming: 4 bases; J trimming: 4 bases; junction bases outside the gene matches: 6. There are 16 residues in the CDR3. CDR1 is MGHRA, CDR2 YSYEKL, per germline. The DNA for the CDR3 is TGCGCCAGCAGCCTAAGACTAGCGGGAGGTAGAGAGACCCAGTACTTC. This sequence encodes CASSLRLAGGRETQYF.